This entry lists 9 T cell receptor beta chains sequenced from one sample in a study of blood T cell repertoires in COVID-19. Sequencing used immunoSEQ multiplex PCR; TCRdb keeps in-frame clones, though not all of them. The sample lists a few hundred thousand clones; about 90% were seen once. The source material was peripheral blood. These receptors originate from a woman aged 45-65 years with COVID-19, enrolled during active disease.

The chain carries TRBV11-2 and TRBJ1-3; no clear D gene. CDR3 length: 14 amino acids. Germline values: CDR1 SGHAT, CDR2 FQNNGV. Trimming stripped 6 bases from V and 4 bases from J, with 13 bases between. The CDR3 protein is CASRRLDSGNTIYF. The CDR3 bases are TGTGCCAGCAGGCGTCTCGATTCCGGAAACACCATATATTTT.

The chain employs TRBV6-5 and TRBJ1-1; no clear D. The germline gives CDR1 MNHEY, CDR2 SVGAGI. The CDR3 loop spans 13 amino acids. The V end lost 3 bases, the J end lost 8 bases, and 13 bases lay between the germline ends. This CDR3 is CASSYKWAHEAFF. Here the CDR3 DNA reads TGTGCCAGCAGTTATAAATGGGCACACGAAGCTTTCTTT.

The chain is built from TRBV27 and TRBJ1-2; 7 bases align to TRBD1. Germline V gene data show CDR1 as MNHEY and CDR2 as SMNVEV (reference sequence). The ends lost 5 bases at V and 0 bases at J; junction bases unmatched: 3. This CDR3 has 14 residues. CDR3 sequence (DNA): TGTGCCAGCAGTGACAGGGAAGCTAACTATGGCTACACCTTC. This sequence encodes CASSDREANYGYTF.

V usage is TRBV24-1 and J usage is TRBJ2-7; maybe TRBD2 (6 bases). Trimming took off 4 bases at V and 11 bases at J, with 17 bases between the two ends. This CDR3 comprises 13 residues. Germline CDR1 reads KGHDR; CDR2 reads SFDVKD. CDR3 sequence reads: CATSDAGTGKEYF. Here the CDR3 DNA reads TGTGCCACCAGTGACGCCGGGACTGGCAAAGAGTACTTC.

The V and J genes are TRBV19 and TRBJ2-7; 7 nucleotides agree with TRBD1. Losses at the gene ends were 3 bases for V and 6 bases for J; bases not matched to a gene: 5. The CDR3 length is 13 residues. Per germline, CDR1 LNHDA and CDR2 SQIVND (reference sequence). The CDR3 DNA sequence: TGTGCCAGTAGTATCGGACAGGCGGTCGAGCAGTACTTC. Translating it yields CASSIGQAVEQYF.

The gene calls are TRBV2 and TRBJ2-2; D ambiguous. The V end was cut by 7 bases, the J end by 0 bases, with 12 bases between. The length of the CDR3 is 15 residues. Germline loops: CDR1 SNHLY, CDR2 FYNNEI. In DNA, the CDR3 is TGTGCCAGCACTCCCGACAAGACGAACACCGGGGAGCTGTTTTTT. This sequence encodes CASTPDKTNTGELFF.

The rearrangement uses TRBV19 and TRBJ2-1; D is unclear. The CDR3 has 13 amino acids. The ends were cut back, 0 bases at V and 7 bases at J, with 7 bases in the middle. Per the germline V gene, CDR1 is LNHDA and CDR2 is SQIVND (reference sequence). CDR3 in DNA: TGTGCCAGTAGTATAGATCTAGGAAATGAGCAGTTCTTC. As protein: CASSIDLGNEQFF.

V gene TRBV5-4 combines with J gene TRBJ2-7; D uncertain. In germline, CDR1 is SGHNT, CDR2 YYREEE (reference sequence). Between the trimmed V and J ends, which lost 4 bases and 2 bases, there was a span of 13 bases. CDR3 size: 14 residues. The CDR3 here is CASSPPLYPYEQYF. The CDR3 nucleotides read TGTGCCAGCAGCCCCCCCCTTTATCCCTACGAGCAGTACTTC.

J is TRBJ1-1 and V is TRBV29-1, with D unresolved. Trimming shortened V by 3 bases and J by 4 bases, and 9 bases separated the two germline ends. The CDR3 covers 12 residues. Germline V CDR1 and CDR2: SQVTM, ANQGSEA. The CDR3 DNA reads as TGCAGCGTTGAGAAAGGGAGCACTGAAGCTTTCTTT. This sequence encodes CSVEKGSTEAFF.